This T cell receptor (beta chain) emerged from a study of identifying expanded T cells in peripheral blood. Study results and caveats: Variance in clone template counts between approximately two-week samples significantly increased with total template count across all healthy donors. Over approximately two and four weeks, about 15 and 19 clones changed, versus around 1.3 between replicates.

The data were produced by immunoSEQ multiplex PCR, yet TCRdb's version contains in-frame clones alone and is incomplete. Among about 53,000 clones, over 75% were seen once, and the ten largest hold roughly 18%. Remarks on this clone: As yet, its antigen is unknown.

The receptor's source is a person aged 18-70 years in good health. The sequenced sample was blood.

Here the CDR3 DNA reads TGTGCCAGCAGCTTGAGCAGGGGACCACAAGAGACCCAGTACTTC. Translated: CASSLSRGPQETQYF. V gene TRBV5-4 combines with J gene TRBJ2-5; D is perhaps TRBD1 (6 bases). The CDR3 sequence is 15 residues long. Per germline, CDR1 SGHNT and CDR2 YYREEE (reference sequence). The V end was cut by 1 base, the J end by 2 bases, with 12 bases between. Drawing the rest from reference TRBV5-4 and TRBJ2-5, the complete variable domain is ETGVTQSPTHLIKTRGQQVTLRCSSQSGHNTVSWYQQALGQGPQFIFQYYREEENGRGNFPPRFSGLQFPNYSSELNVNALELDDSALYLCASSLSRGPQETQYFGPGTRLLVL.